This T cell receptor beta chain derives from a study of blood T cell repertoires in COVID-19 (dated by TCRdb to 2018 to 2021). As for the study more broadly: The collaborator samples originated in the United States, Italy and Spain and spanned the acute and convalescent phases of COVID-19. The material from the prospective study consisted of cDNA or gDNA derived from T cells, B-cell-depleted T cells, or PBMCs. Subjects who had been exposed to COVID-19, were actively infected with it, or had recovered from it provided the deeply sampled blood TCRbeta repertoires that made up the dataset. The repertoires were released in a freely available public database intended as a resource for research on the immune response to SARS-CoV-2. Samples were obtained from the ongoing ImmuneRACE study (first 160 participants) and from about 1,300 subjects provided by 6 global collaborators. Sample metadata almost always included a de-identified subject ID, COVID-19 status, age in years and sex. HLA class I and class II types, where available, came from metadata supplied by the sample provider rather than from assay-based typing. Overall study outcomes, separate from this receptor: The quantity of clinical and demographic metadata differed by source and by participant and was supplied without curation.

The immunoSEQ Assay, a bias-controlled multiplex PCR, was used to amplify TCRbeta CDR3 regions from genomic DNA. In the authors' own workflow: The number of nucleated cells in each sample was estimated from the amplification of reference gene primers within the assay. To quantify the absolute abundance of each unique TCRbeta CDR3 rearrangement, sequence reads were collapsed and filtered. For each sample, productive Simpson clonality was calculated as the square root of Simpson's diversity index across productive rearrangements. TCRdb limited this immuneACCESS table to in-frame rearrangements with V and J called. A share of clones is missing; checked studies link under half to unresolved V genes, and the rest is unexplained. V and J calls and clone size follow that table, whereas D and trimming were derived from the DNA. Counted in this sample were 140,000 to 150,000 clones; 80% to 90% of them appeared once. The ten largest account for roughly 10% of the sample.

Comments on this clone: Its antigen is not yet known. Per-base quality was not reported, and no clone a single base away is much larger than it.

The collaborating institutions used their own protocols to collect whole blood in K2EDTA tubes. Collaborator samples were shipped for TCRbeta analysis as frozen whole blood, isolated PBMCs, or DNA extracted from either sample type. CDR1 and CDR2 (MNHEY, SVGEGT) derive from the germline V gene. V is reduced by 3 bases and J by 4 bases, leaving a spacing of 15 bases between them. The CDR3 runs 15 amino acids, cysteine and phenylalanine included. Only CDR3 DNA is held: 45 bases, read in frame from base 1. The TCR sequence derives from a man between 60 and 70 years old with active or convalescent COVID-19. The sequenced material came from peripheral blood. The chain is made from TRBV6-2 or TRBV6-3 and TRBJ1-2, with no reliable assignment of the D segment. The CDR3 region: CASSYTKNSGYGYTF. The DNA sequence reads TGTGCCAGCAGTTATACGAAGAATTCGGGCTATGGCTACACCTTC.